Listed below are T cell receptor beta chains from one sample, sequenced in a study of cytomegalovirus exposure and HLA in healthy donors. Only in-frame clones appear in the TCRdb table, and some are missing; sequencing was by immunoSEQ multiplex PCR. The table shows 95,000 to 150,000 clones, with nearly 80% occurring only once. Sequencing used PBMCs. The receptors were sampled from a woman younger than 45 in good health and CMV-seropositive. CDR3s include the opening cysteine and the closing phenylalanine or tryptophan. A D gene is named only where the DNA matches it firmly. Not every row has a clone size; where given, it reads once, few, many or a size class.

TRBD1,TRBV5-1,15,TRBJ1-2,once,CASSPGQLKLYGYTF,TGCGCCAGCAGCCCGGGACAGCTCAAGCTCTATGGCTACACCTTC
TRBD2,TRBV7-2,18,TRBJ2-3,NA,CASSLKAGGLAGVGTQYF,TGTGCCAGCAGCTTAAAAGCAGGAGGACTAGCGGGGGTGGGTACGCAGTATTTT
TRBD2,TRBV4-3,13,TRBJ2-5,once,CASSPTGGGVQYF,TGCGCCAGCAGCCCGACGGGGGGTGGGGTGCAGTACTTC
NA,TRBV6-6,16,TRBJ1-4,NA,CASSYAGTVEDEKLFF,TGTGCCAGCAGTTACGCGGGGACCGTGGAGGATGAAAAACTGTTTTTT
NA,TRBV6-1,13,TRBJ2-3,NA,CASSELGTDTQYF,TGTGCCAGCAGTGAACTAGGCACAGATACGCAGTATTTT
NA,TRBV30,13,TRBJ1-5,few,CAWSVQRNQPQHF,TGTGCCTGGAGTGTACAACGCAATCAGCCCCAGCATTTT
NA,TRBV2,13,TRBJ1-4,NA,CASRARDSSPLFF,TGTGCCAGCCGGGCCCGGGACTCCTCTCCACTGTTTTTT
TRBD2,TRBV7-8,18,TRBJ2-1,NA,CASSLGRTSGGSYNEQFF,TGTGCCAGCAGCTTAGGACGGACTAGCGGGGGGTCCTACAATGAGCAGTTCTTC
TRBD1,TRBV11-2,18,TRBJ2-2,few,CASSLKAGGAGYTGELFF,TGTGCCAGCAGCTTAAAAGCAGGGGGCGCGGGATACACCGGGGAGCTGTTTTTT
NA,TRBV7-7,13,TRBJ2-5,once,CASSPRGGETQYF,TGTGCCAGCAGCCCTAGAGGGGGAGAGACCCAGTACTTC
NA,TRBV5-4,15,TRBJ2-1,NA,CASSLGTQRLNEQFF,TGTGCCAGCAGCCTCGGGACTCAAAGGCTCAATGAGCAGTTCTTC
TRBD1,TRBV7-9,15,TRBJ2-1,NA,CASSFPGQGMNEQFF,TGTGCCAGCAGCTTCCCGGGACAGGGGATGAATGAGCAGTTCTTC
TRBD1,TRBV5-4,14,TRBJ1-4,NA,CASSRDRGDEKLFF,TGTGCCAGCAGCAGAGACAGGGGGGATGAAAAACTGTTTTTT
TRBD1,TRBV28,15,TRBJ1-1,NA,CASSFRDRVVSEAFF,TGTGCCAGCAGTTTCAGGGACAGGGTTGTTTCGGAAGCTTTCTTT
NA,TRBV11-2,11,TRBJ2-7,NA,CASSFTSEQYF,TGTGCCAGCAGCTTCACAAGCGAGCAGTACTTC
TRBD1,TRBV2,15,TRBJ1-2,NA,CASKSEGGSNYGYTF,TGTGCCAGCAAATCGGAAGGGGGCTCCAACTATGGCTACACCTTC
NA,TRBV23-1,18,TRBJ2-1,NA,CASSQLNVQASSYNEQFF,TGCGCCAGCAGTCAACTTAACGTACAGGCCAGCTCCTACAATGAGCAGTTCTTC
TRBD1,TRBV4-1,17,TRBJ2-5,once,CASSQHPRTGGQETQYF,TGCGCCAGCAGCCAACACCCGAGGACAGGGGGTCAAGAGACCCAGTACTTC
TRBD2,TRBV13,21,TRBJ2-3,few,CASSLGAGGTSGGFSTDTQYF,TGTGCCAGCAGCTTAGGGGCTGGCGGGACTAGCGGGGGGTTCAGCACAGATACGCAGTATTTT
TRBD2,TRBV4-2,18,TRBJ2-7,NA,CASSREGLAGVPGYEQYF,TGTGCCAGCAGCCGAGAGGGGCTAGCGGGGGTTCCGGGGTACGAGCAGTACTTC